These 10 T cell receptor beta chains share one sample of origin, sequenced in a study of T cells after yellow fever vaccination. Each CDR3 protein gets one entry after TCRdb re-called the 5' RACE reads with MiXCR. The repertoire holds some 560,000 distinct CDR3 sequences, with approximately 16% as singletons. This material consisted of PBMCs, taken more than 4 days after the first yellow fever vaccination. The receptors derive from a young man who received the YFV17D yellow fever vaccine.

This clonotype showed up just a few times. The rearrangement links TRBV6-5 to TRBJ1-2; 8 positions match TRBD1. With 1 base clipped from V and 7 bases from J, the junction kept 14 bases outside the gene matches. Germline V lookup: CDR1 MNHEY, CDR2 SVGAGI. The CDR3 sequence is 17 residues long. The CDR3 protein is CASSYFRSGQGEAGYTF. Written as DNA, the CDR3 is TGTGCCAGCAGTTACTTCCGATCCGGACAGGGCGAGGCTGGCTACACCTTC.

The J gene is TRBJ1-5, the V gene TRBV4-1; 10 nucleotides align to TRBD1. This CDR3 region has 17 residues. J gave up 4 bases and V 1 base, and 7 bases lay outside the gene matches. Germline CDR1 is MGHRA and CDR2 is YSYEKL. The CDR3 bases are TGCGCCAGCAGCCAAGGTGCGGGACAGGGGAGGAATCAGCCCCAGCATTTT. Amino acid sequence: CASSQGAGQGRNQPQHF.

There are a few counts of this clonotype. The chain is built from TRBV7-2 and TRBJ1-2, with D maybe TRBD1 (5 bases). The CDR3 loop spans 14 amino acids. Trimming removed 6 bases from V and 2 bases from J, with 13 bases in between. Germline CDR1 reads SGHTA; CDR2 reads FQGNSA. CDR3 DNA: TGTGCCAGCAGTCCAATTCAGGGAAACTATGGCTACACCTTC. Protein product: CASSPIQGNYGYTF.

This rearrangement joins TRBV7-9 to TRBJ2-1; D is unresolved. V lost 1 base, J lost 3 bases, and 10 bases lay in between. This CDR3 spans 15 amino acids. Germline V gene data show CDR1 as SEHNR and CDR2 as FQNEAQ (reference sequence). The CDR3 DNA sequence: TGTGCCAGCAGCTTAGTGGGTCTGGACTACAATGAGCAGTTCTTC. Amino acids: CASSLVGLDYNEQFF.

CDR3 protein: CASLRIPGEKLFF. In DNA, the CDR3 is TGTGCCAGCCTACGGATTCCGGGTGAAAAACTGTTTTTT. The V gene is TRBV6-2 or TRBV6-3, the J gene TRBJ1-4; unclear D gene. The length of the CDR3 is 13 residues. Germline loops: CDR1 MNHEY, CDR2 SVGEGT. Deletions cut 8 bases from V and 7 bases from J, with 14 bases between.

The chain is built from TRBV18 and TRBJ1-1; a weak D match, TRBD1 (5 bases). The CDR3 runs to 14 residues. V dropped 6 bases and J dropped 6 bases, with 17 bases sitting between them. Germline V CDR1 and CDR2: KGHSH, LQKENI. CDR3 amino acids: CASSPGTDYPEAFF. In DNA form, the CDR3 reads TGTGCCAGCTCCCCTGGGACGGATTATCCTGAAGCTTTCTTT.

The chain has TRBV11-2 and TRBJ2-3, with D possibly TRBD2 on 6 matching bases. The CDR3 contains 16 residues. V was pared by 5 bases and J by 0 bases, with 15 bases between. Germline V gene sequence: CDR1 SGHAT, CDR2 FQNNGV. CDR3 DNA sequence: TGTGCCAGCAGCCCTGGGACTCACTCTAGCACAGATACGCAGTATTTT. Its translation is CASSPGTHSSTDTQYF. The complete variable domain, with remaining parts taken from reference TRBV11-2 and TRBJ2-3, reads EAGVAQSPRYKIIEKRQSVAFWCNPISGHATLYWYQQILGQGPKLLIQFQNNGVVDDSQLPKDRFSAERLKGVDSTLKIQPAKLEDSAVYLCASSPGTHSSTDTQYFGPGTRLTVL.

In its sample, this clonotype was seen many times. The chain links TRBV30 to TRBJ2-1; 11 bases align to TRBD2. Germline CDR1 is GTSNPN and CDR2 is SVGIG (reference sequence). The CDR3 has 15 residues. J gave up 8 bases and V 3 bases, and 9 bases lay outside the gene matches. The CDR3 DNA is TGTGCCTGGAGCACTAGCGGGGGACCGGGGGATGAGCAGTTCTTC. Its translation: CAWSTSGGPGDEQFF.

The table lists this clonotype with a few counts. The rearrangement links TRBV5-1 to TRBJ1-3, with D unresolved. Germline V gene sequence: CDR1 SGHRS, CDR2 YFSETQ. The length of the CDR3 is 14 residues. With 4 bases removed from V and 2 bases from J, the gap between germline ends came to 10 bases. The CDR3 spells CASSPVSTGNTIYF. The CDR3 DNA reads TGCGCCAGCAGCCCTGTCAGTACTGGAAACACCATATATTTT.

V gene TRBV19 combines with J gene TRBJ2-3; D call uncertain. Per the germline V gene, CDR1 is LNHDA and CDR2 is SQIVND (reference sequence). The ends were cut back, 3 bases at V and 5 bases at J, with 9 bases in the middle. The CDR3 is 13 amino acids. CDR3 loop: CASSIGNRDTQYF. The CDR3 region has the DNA TGTGCCAGTAGTATTGGAAACCGAGATACGCAGTATTTT.